The TCR beta chain described here comes from a study of blood T cell repertoires in COVID-19. Looking at the study overall: COVID-19 samples, acute and convalescent, were from the United States, Italy and Spain. PBMCs, B-cell-depleted T cells, or T cells provided the cDNA or gDNA that made up the material.

The length of the CDR3 is 16 residues. Per the germline V gene, CDR1 is SGHTA and CDR2 is FQGNSA. V was pared by 2 bases and J by 6 bases, with 10 bases of the junction left unmatched. TCRdb's copy holds only in-frame clones and misses some; the assay was immunoSEQ multiplex PCR. The sample includes about 200,000 clones, 80% to 85% of them seen just once. This receptor was identified in a human donor in a cohort sampled during active COVID-19. The specimen sequenced was peripheral blood. The V gene is TRBV7-2, the J gene TRBJ1-2; 9 positions agree with TRBD1. In nucleotides, the CDR3 is TGTGCCAGCAGCTTAAGCCCGGGACAGGGCGTCAATGGCTACACCTTC. Translated: CASSLSPGQGVNGYTF.